Reported below is one T cell receptor (beta chain). This specimen belongs to a study of blood T cell repertoires in COVID-19. Overall study: The United States, Italy and Spain were the sources of the acute and convalescent COVID-19 samples. From T cells, B-cell-depleted T cells, or PBMCs came the material, which was cDNA or gDNA.

As handled by the study authors: Nucleated cell counts were estimated from reference gene primer amplification. Generated by immunoSEQ multiplex PCR, the TCRdb table keeps only in-frame clones and is missing some. D and trimming come from the DNA, and the V and J calls and clone size come from that table. Of about 150,000 clones listed, around 84% are singletons. V lost 3 bases, J lost 0 bases, and 1 base stayed unmatched. Germline V gene data show CDR1 as SGHTA and CDR2 as FQGNSA. This CDR3 is 15 amino acids long. The sequenced sample was peripheral blood. The clonotype comes from a human donor in a cohort sampled during active COVID-19. The V and J genes are TRBV7-2 and TRBJ1-4, with 7 bases lining up with TRBD1. In nucleotides, the CDR3 is TGTGCCAGCAGCTTTACAGGGGCAACTAATGAAAAACTGTTTTTT. Amino acid sequence: CASSFTGATNEKLFF.